This T cell receptor beta chain was sequenced for a study of T cell responses to AZD1222 COVID-19 vaccine. Across the study: Second-dose groups at about 4 or about 12 weeks were pooled.

Method: immunoSEQ multiplex PCR; TCRdb's copy keeps in-frame clones and lacks some. The sample lists some 30,000 clones; approximately 86% were seen once. As concerns this clone: Its cognate antigen is unknown.

Study-level findings and limits: At baseline, just five to seven AZD1222 recipients tested seropositive. Donors in the cohort were predominantly white British and more often female, and clonal diversity was possibly underestimated. Elevations in Spike-specific TCR breadth and depth followed administration of two AZD1222 doses.

The specimen comprised peripheral blood, sampled on day 0 of AZD1222 vaccination. This receptor was taken from an adult in good health.

CDR3 nucleotide sequence: TGTGCCAGCAGCCATCAGGTGGATACGCAGTATTTT. Translation gives CASSHQVDTQYF. The chain carries TRBV3-1 (or the pseudogene TRBV3-2) and TRBJ2-3, with no clear D. CDR3 length: 12 amino acids. The germline V gene encodes CDR1 LGHDT and CDR2 YNNKEL (reference sequence). V lost 3 bases and J 6 bases, leaving 7 bases between the germline ends.